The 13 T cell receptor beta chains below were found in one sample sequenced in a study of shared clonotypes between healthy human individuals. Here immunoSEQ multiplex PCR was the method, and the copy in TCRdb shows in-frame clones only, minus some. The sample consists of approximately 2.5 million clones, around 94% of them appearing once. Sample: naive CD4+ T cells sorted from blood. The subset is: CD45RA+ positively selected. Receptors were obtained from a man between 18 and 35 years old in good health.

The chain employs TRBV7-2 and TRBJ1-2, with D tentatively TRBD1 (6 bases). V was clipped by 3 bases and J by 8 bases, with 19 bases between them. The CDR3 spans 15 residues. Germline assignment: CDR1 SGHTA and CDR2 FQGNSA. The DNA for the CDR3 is TGTGCCAGCAGCTTGGGGGGCAGGGGATCAGAAGGCTACACCTTC. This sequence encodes CASSLGGRGSEGYTF.

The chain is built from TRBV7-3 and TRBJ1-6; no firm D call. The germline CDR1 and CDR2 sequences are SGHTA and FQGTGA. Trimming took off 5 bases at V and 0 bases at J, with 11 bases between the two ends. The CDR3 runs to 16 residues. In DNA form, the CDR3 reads TGTGCCAGCAGCCGGACGGGGAGCTCCTATAATTCACCCCTCCACTTT. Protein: CASSRTGSSYNSPLHF.

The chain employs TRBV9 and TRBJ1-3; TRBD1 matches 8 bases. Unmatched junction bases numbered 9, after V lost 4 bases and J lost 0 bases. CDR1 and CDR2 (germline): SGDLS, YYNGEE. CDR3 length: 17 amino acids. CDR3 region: CASSIGTGLVSGNTIYF. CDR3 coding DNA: TGTGCCAGCAGCATCGGGACAGGATTGGTCTCTGGAAACACCATATATTTT.

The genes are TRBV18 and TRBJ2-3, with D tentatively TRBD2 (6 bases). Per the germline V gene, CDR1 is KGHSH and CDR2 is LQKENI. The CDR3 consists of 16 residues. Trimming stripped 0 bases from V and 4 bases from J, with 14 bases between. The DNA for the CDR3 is TGTGCCAGCTCACCACCGTCACTAGCAGGTTCAGATACGCAGTATTTT. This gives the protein CASSPPSLAGSDTQYF.

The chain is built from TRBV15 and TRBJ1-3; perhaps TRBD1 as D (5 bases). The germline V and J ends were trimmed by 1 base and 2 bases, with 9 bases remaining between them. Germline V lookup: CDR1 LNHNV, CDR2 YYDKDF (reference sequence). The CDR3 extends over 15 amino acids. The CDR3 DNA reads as TGTGCCACCAGCAGAGGGGGGTTGGCTGGAAACACCATATATTTT. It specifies CATSRGGLAGNTIYF. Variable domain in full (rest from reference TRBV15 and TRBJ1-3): DAMVIQNPRYQVTQFGKPVTLSCSQTLNHNVMYWYQQKSSQAPKLLFHYYDKDFNNEADTPDNFQSRRPNTSFCFLDIRSPGLGDTAMYLCATSRGGLAGNTIYFGEGSWLTVV.

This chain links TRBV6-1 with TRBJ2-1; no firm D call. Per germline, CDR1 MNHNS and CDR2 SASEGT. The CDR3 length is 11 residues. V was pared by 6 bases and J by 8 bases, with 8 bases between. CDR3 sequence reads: CASSPVYEQFF. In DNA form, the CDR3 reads TGTGCCAGCAGCCCGGTGTATGAGCAGTTCTTC.

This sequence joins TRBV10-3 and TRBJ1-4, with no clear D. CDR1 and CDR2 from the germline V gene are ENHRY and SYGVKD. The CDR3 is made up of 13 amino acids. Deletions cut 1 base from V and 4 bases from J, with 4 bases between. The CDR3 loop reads CAISEFSNEKLFF. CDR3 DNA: TGTGCCATCAGTGAGTTCAGTAATGAAAAACTGTTTTTT.

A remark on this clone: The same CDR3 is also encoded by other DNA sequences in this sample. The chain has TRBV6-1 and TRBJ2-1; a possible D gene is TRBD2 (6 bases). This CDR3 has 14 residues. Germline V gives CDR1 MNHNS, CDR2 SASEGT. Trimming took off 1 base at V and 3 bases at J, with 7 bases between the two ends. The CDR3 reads CASSEGGNYNEQFF. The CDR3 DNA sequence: TGTGCCAGCAGTGAAGGCGGGAACTACAATGAGCAGTTCTTC.

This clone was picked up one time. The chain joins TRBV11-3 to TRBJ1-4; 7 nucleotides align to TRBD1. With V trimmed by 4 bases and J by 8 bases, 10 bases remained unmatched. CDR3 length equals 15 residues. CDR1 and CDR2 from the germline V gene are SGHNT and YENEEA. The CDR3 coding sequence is TGTGCCAGCAGCTCCCAACAGGGGTTAGAAGAAAAACTGTTTTTT. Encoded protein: CASSSQQGLEEKLFF.

The CDR3 is CASSPSTRPVNEQFF. The DNA of the CDR3 is TGTGCCAGCAGCCCATCGACTAGACCTGTCAATGAGCAGTTCTTC. The chain carries TRBV13 and TRBJ2-1; tentative D call: TRBD2 (6 bases). The CDR3 is 15 amino acids. Germline-derived CDR1 and CDR2 are PRHDT and FYEKMQ (reference sequence). V shed 5 bases and J shed 6 bases, with 17 bases lying between them.

In DNA, the CDR3 is TGTGCCAGCGCCCCGACAGGGAGGGTCACAGATACGCAGTATTTT. It translates to CASAPTGRVTDTQYF. This sequence joins TRBV6-4 and TRBJ2-3; the D call may be TRBD1 or TRBD2 (7 bases each). The ends were cut back, 8 bases at V and 2 bases at J, with 17 bases in the middle. Germline lookup yields CDR1 MRHNA and CDR2 SNTAGT. The CDR3 contains 15 residues.

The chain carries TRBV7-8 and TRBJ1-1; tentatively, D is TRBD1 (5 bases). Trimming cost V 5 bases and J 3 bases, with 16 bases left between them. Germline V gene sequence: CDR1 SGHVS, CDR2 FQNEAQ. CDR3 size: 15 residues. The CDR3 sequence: CASSREGAGDTEAFF. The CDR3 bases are TGTGCCAGCAGCCGAGAAGGGGCCGGAGACACTGAAGCTTTCTTT.

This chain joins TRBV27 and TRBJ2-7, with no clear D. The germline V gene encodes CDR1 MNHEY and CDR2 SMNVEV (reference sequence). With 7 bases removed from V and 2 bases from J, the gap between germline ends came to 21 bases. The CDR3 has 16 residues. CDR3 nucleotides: TGTGCCAGCACCCACACCGACAAGATCGACCCCTACGAGCAGTACTTC. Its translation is CASTHTDKIDPYEQYF.